This T cell receptor beta chain was captured in a study of Tregs in tolerant kidney transplant recipients. Mixed chimerism was transient after nonmyeloablative marrow transplants from related graft donors. A remark on this clone: The antigen remains unidentified.

This CDR3 spans 14 amino acids. The V and J ends lost 9 bases and 6 bases, in that order; junction bases with no gene match: 8. Looked up from germline, CDR1 is MGHDK and CDR2 is SYGVNS. Whole-study findings and limits: Expanding Tregs on activated donor B cells appeared to best identify donor-specific TCRbeta clones.

Repertoires were generated with immunoSEQ multiplex PCR, while TCRdb's copy carries only in-frame clones and drops some. The repertoire consists of 74,000 or so clones, with roughly nine tenths occurring once and the leading ten covering around 1.4%. The source material was CD4+ T cells from blood (PBMCs), sampled 24 months after the transplant. The clonotype originates from a human patient who received a combined kidney and bone marrow transplant. Some T cells may possibly be graft donor cells. This chain joins TRBV25-1 and TRBJ1-2; 12 positions agree with TRBD1. The CDR3 here is CASSFGTGGHGYTF. For the CDR3, the DNA is TGTGCCAGTTCATTCGGGACAGGGGGCCATGGCTACACCTTC.